This record looks at one T cell receptor (beta chain) sequence and its context. These data are taken from a study of blood T cell repertoires in COVID-19. Looking at the study overall: COVID-19 samples collected from the United States, Italy and Spain covered acute and convalescent phases. T cells, B-cell-depleted T cells, or PBMCs supplied cDNA or gDNA.

Original methodology: Reference gene primer amplification in the assay estimated nucleated cell counts. The table came from immunoSEQ multiplex PCR; TCRdb's copy has only in-frame clones and leaves some out. The V and J calls and the clone size are those of that table, but D and trimming were determined from the DNA. The data contain roughly 140,000 clones, approximately 87% of them singletons. V lost 5 bases to trimming and J lost 1 base, with 9 bases between them. The CDR3 is 13 amino acids. Germline V gives CDR1 MDHEN, CDR2 SYDVKM. This TCR was recovered from a woman aged 40 to 50 with acute or convalescent COVID-19. The rearrangement links TRBV28 to TRBJ2-7; a possible D gene is TRBD1 (6 bases). Input material: peripheral blood. CDR3 DNA: TGTGCCAGCAGTCGAGGGGGTTCCTACGAGCAGTACTTC. Protein sequence: CASSRGGSYEQYF.